This entry lists 6 T cell receptor beta chains sequenced from one sample in a study of T cell changes during pregnancy in multiple sclerosis. Clones were read by immunoSEQ multiplex PCR, and TCRdb kept only the in-frame ones, dropping some. Of 20,000 to 25,000 clones in the sample, around 89% were seen once. Source: CD8+ T cells from peripheral blood mononuclear cells, taken in the first trimester of pregnancy. The receptors come from a female donor with multiple sclerosis, enrolled in a pregnancy study.

The chain recombines TRBV19 with TRBJ2-1; D is perhaps TRBD1 (6 bases). CDR3 size: 15 residues. The germline V and J ends were trimmed by 1 base and 8 bases, with 15 bases remaining between them. Germline CDR1 and CDR2: LNHDA and SQIVND (reference sequence). The CDR3 DNA is TGTGCCAGTAGTATAGGGGGCAGGGGCTCGGATGAGCAGTTCTTC. This gives the protein CASSIGGRGSDEQFF.

The chain carries TRBV29-1 and TRBJ2-5, with D unresolved. Trimming removed 5 bases from V and 3 bases from J, with 13 bases in between. This CDR3 region has 13 residues. The germline V gene has CDR1 SQVTM and CDR2 ANQGSEA. The CDR3 reads CSVLRKEKETQYF. CDR3 in DNA: TGCAGCGTTCTCAGGAAAGAAAAAGAGACCCAGTACTTC.

The gene calls are TRBV28 and TRBJ2-3; 7 bases are shared with TRBD1. Germline CDR1 is MDHEN and CDR2 is SYDVKM. J gave up 1 base and V 5 bases, and 6 bases lay outside the gene matches. This CDR3 comprises 15 residues. The CDR3 spells CASSPRDSGTDTQYF. DNA for the CDR3: TGTGCCAGCAGTCCCCGGGACAGCGGCACAGATACGCAGTATTTT.

This rearrangement joins TRBV9 to TRBJ2-3; 11 bases match TRBD2. This CDR3 comprises 14 residues. Losses at the gene ends were 4 bases for V and 4 bases for J; bases not matched to a gene: 2. Germline V CDR1 and CDR2: SGDLS, YYNGEE. Here the CDR3 DNA reads TGTGCCAGCAGCATTAGCGGGGGGGCAGATACGCAGTATTTT. It specifies CASSISGGADTQYF.

This clone has only one observation. V gene TRBV27 combines with J gene TRBJ2-5; D possibly corresponds to TRBD2 (6 bases). CDR1 is MNHEY and CDR2 is SMNVEV in the germline V gene (reference sequence). The CDR3 is 15 residues long. V gave up 2 bases and J gave up 7 bases, with 17 bases separating them. In nucleotides, the CDR3 is TGTGCCAGCAGTTTACATTCCGGGGATAGCGGGACCCAGTACTTC. Translating it yields CASSLHSGDSGTQYF.

The J gene is TRBJ1-2, the V gene TRBV28; 10 bases agree with TRBD1. The trim removed 7 bases at V and 3 bases at J, leaving 11 bases unmatched. The CDR3 contains 16 residues. The germline gives CDR1 MDHEN, CDR2 SYDVKM. The CDR3 nucleotides are TGTGCCAGCATCAAAACGTGGGACAGGGGCGACTATGGCTACACCTTC. Protein sequence: CASIKTWDRGDYGYTF.